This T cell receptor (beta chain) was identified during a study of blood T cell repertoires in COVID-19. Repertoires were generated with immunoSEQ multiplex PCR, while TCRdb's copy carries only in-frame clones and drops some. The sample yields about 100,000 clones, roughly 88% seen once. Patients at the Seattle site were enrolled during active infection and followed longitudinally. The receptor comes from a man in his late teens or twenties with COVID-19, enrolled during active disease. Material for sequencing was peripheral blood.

The CDR3 coding sequence is TGTGCCAGCACGTTCGGGAGCTCCTACGAGCAGTACTTC. Protein sequence: CASTFGSSYEQYF. The chain employs TRBV7-9 and TRBJ2-7, with D perhaps TRBD2 (6 bases). The CDR3 loop spans 13 amino acids. The V gene's germline CDR1 is SEHNR and CDR2 FQNEAQ (reference sequence). Trimming took 7 bases from V and 0 from J, leaving 10 bases between them.